What follows are 16 T cell receptor beta chains derived from one specimen sequenced in a study of blood T cell repertoires in COVID-19. Assay: immunoSEQ multiplex PCR; the TCRdb copy retains only in-frame clones and omits some. This sample has more than 300,000 clones, with roughly 86% found just once. Sample: peripheral blood. These receptors were obtained from a woman in her seventies with COVID-19, enrolled during active disease.

The rearrangement links TRBV28 to TRBJ1-6, with 7 bases lining up with TRBD1. Germline trimming cut 5 bases from V and 7 bases from J; bases unmatched to any gene: 8. The length of the CDR3 is 15 residues. Per germline, CDR1 MDHEN and CDR2 SYDVKM. CDR3 amino acids: CASSTTGVLNSPLHF. In DNA form, the CDR3 reads TGTGCCAGCAGTACCACAGGGGTCCTAAATTCACCCCTCCACTTT.

Turning to this clone: The same CDR3 also results from other DNA sequences found in this sample. J is TRBJ1-1 and V is TRBV3-1 (or the pseudogene TRBV3-2); D is unresolved. The germline gives CDR1 LGHDT, CDR2 YNNKEL (reference sequence). The V gene lost 1 base and the J gene lost 3 bases, with 9 bases spanning the gap. CDR3 length: 14 amino acids. CDR3 in DNA: TGTGCCAGCAGCCAAGCGCCCGGGGACACTGAAGCTTTCTTT. This encodes CASSQAPGDTEAFF.

This sequence joins TRBV5-4 and TRBJ1-1, with TRBD1 identical over 7 bases. CDR3 length equals 14 residues. Germline CDR1 and CDR2: SGHNT and YYREEE (reference sequence). J was trimmed by 5 bases and V by 4 bases; bases with no gene match: 8. The CDR3 DNA sequence: TGTGCCAGCAGCGGAGTACAGGGGAGAACTGAAGCTTTCTTT. Translating it yields CASSGVQGRTEAFF.

This rearrangement joins TRBV6-2 or TRBV6-3 to TRBJ1-5; a weak D match, TRBD1 (5 bases). Per germline, CDR1 MNHEY and CDR2 SVGEGT. V was shortened by 0 bases and J by 15 bases, with 12 bases between the two germline ends. This CDR3 region has 12 residues. In DNA, the CDR3 is TGTGCCAGCAGTTACTCGTCAGGGTCCCTGCATTTT. Amino acids: CASSYSSGSLHF.

This clone was picked up one time. The gene calls are TRBV10-3 and TRBJ2-3, with 9 bases aligning to TRBD2. With 3 bases clipped from V and 4 bases from J, the junction kept 8 bases outside the gene matches. Looked up from germline, CDR1 is ENHRY and CDR2 is SYGVKD. The CDR3 loop spans 16 amino acids. CDR3 nucleotide sequence: TGTGCCATCAGTGATTGGGTAGCGGGGGAGGCAGATACGCAGTATTTT. Its translation: CAISDWVAGEADTQYF.

The chain is built from TRBV2 and TRBJ2-3; TRBD1 matches 7 bases. The CDR3 is made up of 15 amino acids. Germline CDR1 and CDR2: SNHLY and FYNNEI. V lost 3 bases to trimming and J lost 0 bases; unmatched junction nucleotides: 3. CDR3 sequence: CASSDMDRSTDTQYF. The CDR3, as DNA: TGTGCCAGCAGTGATATGGACAGGAGCACAGATACGCAGTATTTT.

The rearrangement uses TRBV9 and TRBJ1-1; D is unclear. The germline CDR1 and CDR2 sequences are SGDLS and YYNGEE. The CDR3 length is 15 residues. V was cut by 0 bases and J by 0 bases, with 9 bases left in between. The CDR3 loop reads CASSVEGGMNTEAFF. Here the CDR3 DNA reads TGTGCCAGCAGCGTAGAAGGCGGAATGAACACTGAAGCTTTCTTT.

This chain uses TRBV7-9 with TRBJ2-1; D perhaps matches TRBD2 (5 bases). With 4 bases removed from V and 5 bases from J, the gap between germline ends came to 12 bases. Germline V lookup: CDR1 SEHNR, CDR2 FQNEAQ (reference sequence). The CDR3 runs 14 residues. CDR3 in amino acids: CASSSWTGNNEQFF. In DNA, the CDR3 is TGTGCCAGCAGCTCCTGGACCGGGAACAATGAGCAGTTCTTC.

The chain links TRBV7-2 to TRBJ2-7; 9 bases align to TRBD1. The ends lost 2 bases at V and 3 bases at J; junction bases unmatched: 2. CDR3 length: 14 residues. Germline CDR1 is SGHTA and CDR2 is FQGNSA. CDR3 nucleotides: TGTGCCAGCAGCTTAACAGGGGGCGGCTACGAGCAGTACTTC. This sequence encodes CASSLTGGGYEQYF.

The J gene is TRBJ1-2, the V gene TRBV21-1. TRBV21-1 is deemed a pseudogene. The CDR3 runs 16 residues. The CDR3 sequence: CASPPIGLPVTYGYTF. The CDR3 bases are TGTGCCAGCCCTCCCATTGGACTCCCAGTCACCTATGGCTACACCTTC.

The chain has TRBV3-1 (or the pseudogene TRBV3-2) and TRBJ1-1; D ambiguous. Germline CDR1 reads LGHDT; CDR2 reads YNNKEL (reference sequence). The CDR3 extends over 14 amino acids. Trimming took off 4 bases at V and 4 bases at J, with 13 bases between the two ends. Here the CDR3 reads CASSPSVGGTEAFF. CDR3 coding DNA: TGTGCCAGCAGCCCGAGCGTTGGCGGCACTGAAGCTTTCTTT.

This rearrangement joins TRBV20-1 to TRBJ1-2; D possibly corresponds to TRBD1 (5 bases). The CDR3 spans 11 residues. Trimming left V 3 bases short and J 6 bases short, with 8 bases between. Germline CDR1 and CDR2: DFQATT and SNEGSKA (reference sequence). CDR3 bases: TGCAGTGCTAGCAGGGAAAATGGCTACACCTTC. This encodes CSASRENGYTF.

This chain connects TRBV2 to TRBJ2-7, with 10 bases lining up with TRBD2. Germline CDR1 SNHLY, CDR2 FYNNEI. The CDR3 sequence is 15 residues long. Trimming cost V 8 bases and J 2 bases; bases outside gene matches: 9. Here the CDR3 reads CASGVAGGSTYEQYF. The CDR3 nucleotides read TGTGCCAGCGGGGTAGCGGGGGGCTCTACCTACGAGCAGTACTTC.

The chain carries TRBV9 and TRBJ1-2; 7 bases are shared with TRBD1. The CDR3 is 15 amino acids. Germline loops: CDR1 SGDLS, CDR2 YYNGEE. V gave up 3 bases and J gave up 3 bases; unmatched junction bases: 8. The CDR3 sequence is CASSADRVTYYGYTF. In DNA form, the CDR3 reads TGTGCCAGCAGCGCTGACAGGGTAACATACTATGGCTACACCTTC.

This clone was counted once. The chain links TRBV18 to TRBJ2-7, with 11 positions matching TRBD1. The CDR3 loop spans 15 amino acids. Unmatched junction bases numbered 8, after V lost 8 bases and J lost 2 bases. Germline values: CDR1 KGHSH, CDR2 LQKENI. The CDR3 DNA is TGTGCCAGCCAAACCGGGACAGGGGGGACCTACGAGCAGTACTTC. It codes for CASQTGTGGTYEQYF.

The chain couples TRBV3-1 (or the pseudogene TRBV3-2) to TRBJ1-3, with D unclear. Germline V gene lookup returns CDR1 LGHDT and CDR2 YNNKEL (reference sequence). Trimming removed 0 bases at V and 0 bases at J, with 9 bases between. The CDR3 contains 16 residues. The CDR3 is CASSQESGSSGNTIYF. The CDR3 DNA reads as TGTGCCAGCAGCCAAGAGAGTGGGAGCTCTGGAAACACCATATATTTT.